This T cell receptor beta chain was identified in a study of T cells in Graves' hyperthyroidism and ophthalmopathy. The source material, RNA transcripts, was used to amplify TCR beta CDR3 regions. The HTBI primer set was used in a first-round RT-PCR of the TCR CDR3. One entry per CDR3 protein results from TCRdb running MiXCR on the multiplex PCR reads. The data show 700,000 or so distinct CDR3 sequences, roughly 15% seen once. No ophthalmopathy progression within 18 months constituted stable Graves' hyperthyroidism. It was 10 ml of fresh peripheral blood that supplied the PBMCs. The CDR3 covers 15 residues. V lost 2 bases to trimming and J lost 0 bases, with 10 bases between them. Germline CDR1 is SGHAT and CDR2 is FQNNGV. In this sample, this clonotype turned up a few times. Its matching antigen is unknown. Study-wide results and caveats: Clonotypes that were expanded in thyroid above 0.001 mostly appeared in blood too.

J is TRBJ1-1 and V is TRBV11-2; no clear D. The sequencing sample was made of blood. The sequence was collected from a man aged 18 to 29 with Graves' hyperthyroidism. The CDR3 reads CASSLKQTLNTEAFF. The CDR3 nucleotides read TGTGCCAGCAGCTTAAAACAAACCCTGAACACTGAAGCTTTCTTT. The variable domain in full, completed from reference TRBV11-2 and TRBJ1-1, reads EAGVAQSPRYKIIEKRQSVAFWCNPISGHATLYWYQQILGQGPKLLIQFQNNGVVDDSQLPKDRFSAERLKGVDSTLKIQPAKLEDSAVYLCASSLKQTLNTEAFFGQGTRLTVV.